The 16 T cell receptor beta chains below were found in one sample sequenced in a study of chemoradiotherapy in HPV16-positive cancers. The assay was immunoSEQ multiplex PCR, and TCRdb's table has in-frame clones only and misses some. The sample consists of some 7,700 clones, roughly four fifths of them appearing once. Sampling was conducted from a patient who underwent chemoradiotherapy. Source of these receptors: a human donor with HPV-associated anogenital cancer.

The CDR3 here is CASSPQRGIGNTQYF. For the CDR3, the DNA is TGTGCCAGCAGCCCCCAGCGGGGGATAGGAAATACGCAGTATTTT. This chain joins TRBV5-4 and TRBJ2-3, with 8 positions matching TRBD2. V lost 4 bases, J lost 7 bases, and 11 bases stayed unmatched. This CDR3 has 15 residues. Germline CDR1 SGHNT, CDR2 YYREEE (reference sequence). The whole variable domain, remainder taken from reference TRBV5-4 and TRBJ2-3, is ETGVTQSPTHLIKTRGQQVTLRCSSQSGHNTVSWYQQALGQGPQFIFQYYREEENGRGNFPPRFSGLQFPNYSSELNVNALELDDSALYLCASSPQRGIGNTQYFGPGTRLTVL.

The chain employs TRBV10-3 and TRBJ2-1, with D unresolved. This CDR3 spans 14 amino acids. Germline V gene sequence: CDR1 ENHRY, CDR2 SYGVKD. Trimming took 0 bases from V and 12 from J, leaving 15 bases between them. This chain's CDR3 is CAISESFSAPMQFF. The CDR3 DNA sequence: TGTGCCATCAGTGAGTCGTTTTCGGCCCCGATGCAGTTCTTC.

This clone ranks as large. V and J are TRBV6-4 and TRBJ2-6; D remains unclear. In germline, CDR1 is MRHNA, CDR2 SNTAGT. The CDR3 is made up of 14 amino acids. The V and J ends lost 2 bases and 0 bases respectively, with 2 bases between them. CDR3 sequence (DNA): TGTGCCAGCAGTGACAACTCTGGGGCCAACGTCCTGACTTTC. Amino acids: CASSDNSGANVLTF.

For the CDR3, the DNA is TGTGCCAGCAGCGACCCGAAGACAGGGTTAACAGATACGCAGTATTTT. Translation: CASSDPKTGLTDTQYF. This sequence joins TRBV7-3 and TRBJ2-3, with 7 bases that match TRBD1. This CDR3 comprises 16 residues. CDR1 is SGHTA and CDR2 is FQGTGA in the germline V gene. Unmatched junction bases numbered 11, after V lost 5 bases and J lost 3 bases.

V usage is TRBV7-9 and J usage is TRBJ2-1; D is possibly TRBD2 (6 bases). The length of the CDR3 is 15 residues. V was pared by 2 bases and J by 8 bases, with 16 bases between. Germline loops: CDR1 SEHNR, CDR2 FQNEAQ (reference sequence). The CDR3 DNA follows: TGTGCCAGCAGCTTAATCGGACTAACAGGCGATGAGCAGTTCTTC. Amino acid sequence: CASSLIGLTGDEQFF.

The J gene is TRBJ1-1, the V gene TRBV30; no reliable D call. The CDR3 covers 17 residues. Trimming removed 4 bases at V and 5 bases at J, with 26 bases between. Germline V gene lookup returns CDR1 GTSNPN and CDR2 SVGIG (reference sequence). CDR3: CAWIPFTHSVRGTEAFF. DNA for the CDR3: TGTGCCTGGATCCCCTTCACCCACTCAGTCAGAGGGACTGAAGCTTTCTTT.

CDR3 in amino acids: CASSLGGSPYEQYF. CDR3 nucleotides: TGTGCCAGCAGCCTGGGGGGGTCCCCCTACGAGCAGTACTTC. The chain is built from TRBV27 and TRBJ2-7; 7 bases align to TRBD2. CDR1 is MNHEY and CDR2 is SMNVEV in the germline V gene (reference sequence). The CDR3 totals 14 residues. V gave up 6 bases and J gave up 2 bases; unmatched junction bases: 7.

The V gene is TRBV11-2, the J gene TRBJ2-7; D uncertain. Germline values: CDR1 SGHAT, CDR2 FQNNGV. The CDR3 sequence is 14 residues long. Trimming removed 2 bases from V and 4 bases from J, with 12 bases in between. The CDR3 sequence is CASSLLVSGYEQYF. Here the CDR3 DNA reads TGTGCCAGCAGCTTATTAGTCTCCGGATACGAGCAGTACTTC. The whole variable domain, filled in from reference TRBV11-2 and TRBJ2-7, reads EAGVAQSPRYKIIEKRQSVAFWCNPISGHATLYWYQQILGQGPKLLIQFQNNGVVDDSQLPKDRFSAERLKGVDSTLKIQPAKLEDSAVYLCASSLLVSGYEQYFGPGTRLTVT.

This chain uses TRBV5-1 with TRBJ2-5, with a possible D match to TRBD2 (7 bases). The CDR3 spans 15 residues. Per germline, CDR1 SGHRS and CDR2 YFSETQ. V lost 4 bases to trimming and J lost 11 bases, with 24 bases between them. The chain's CDR3 is CASSPGGGGAQEQYF. DNA for the CDR3: TGCGCCAGCAGCCCGGGAGGTGGGGGGGCGCAGGAGCAGTACTTC.

This clone showed up just a few times. The V and J genes are TRBV6-5 and TRBJ1-1; D unclear. V lost 8 bases to trimming and J lost 3 bases, with 7 bases between them. In germline, CDR1 is MNHEY, CDR2 SVGAGI. This CDR3 spans 11 amino acids. CDR3 DNA: TGTGCCAGCCGTCGGGACACTGAAGCTTTCTTT. Translating it yields CASRRDTEAFF.

The rearrangement joins TRBV18 to TRBJ2-1; the D call may be TRBD1 or TRBD2 (5 bases each). The germline V and J ends were trimmed by 2 bases and 4 bases, with 15 bases remaining between them. CDR1 is KGHSH, CDR2 LQKENI, per germline. The CDR3 is 16 amino acids. The CDR3 is CASSPGTGSRYNEQFF. The CDR3 DNA sequence: TGTGCCAGCTCACCAGGGACGGGGAGCCGGTACAATGAGCAGTTCTTC.

The V call is TRBV7-6, the J call TRBJ2-7, with 10 bases identical to TRBD2. J gave up 2 bases and V 5 bases, and 21 bases lay outside the gene matches. There are 20 residues in the CDR3. Per germline, CDR1 SGHVS and CDR2 FNYEAQ. CDR3 sequence reads: CASSPWEPLLAGSLPYEQYF. The CDR3 nucleotides read TGTGCCAGCAGCCCTTGGGAACCCTTACTAGCGGGAAGCCTCCCCTACGAGCAGTACTTC.

In DNA form, the CDR3 reads TGTGCCAGCAGACGGGACCTGAACACTGAAGCTTTCTTT. This sequence encodes CASRRDLNTEAFF. The chain uses TRBV28 and TRBJ1-1, with D maybe TRBD1 (5 bases). The germline V gene has CDR1 MDHEN and CDR2 SYDVKM. V lost 6 bases to trimming and J lost 0 bases, with 8 bases between them. This CDR3 has 13 residues. The complete variable domain, with remaining parts taken from reference TRBV28 and TRBJ1-1, reads DVKVTQSSRYLVKRTGEKVFLECVQDMDHENMFWYRQDPGLGLRLIYFSYDVKMKEKGDIPEGYSVSREKKERFSLILESASTNQTSMYLCASRRDLNTEAFFGQGTRLTVV.

The chain employs TRBV11-3 and TRBJ2-5, with 8 nucleotides matching TRBD1. Germline loops: CDR1 SGHNT, CDR2 YENEEA. The trim removed 4 bases at V and 2 bases at J, leaving 6 bases unmatched. The CDR3 sequence is 15 residues long. The chain's CDR3 is CASSSGQAIQETQYF. The DNA of the CDR3 is TGTGCCAGCAGCTCGGGACAGGCTATACAAGAGACCCAGTACTTC. The full variable domain, rest sourced from reference TRBV11-3 and TRBJ2-5, is EAGVVQSPRYKIIEKKQPVAFWCNPISGHNTLYWYLQNLGQGPELLIRYENEEAVDDSQLPKDRFSAERLKGVDSTLKIQPAELGDSAVYLCASSSGQAIQETQYFGPGTRLLVL.

This clone was seen only a few times. V and J are TRBV11-2 and TRBJ1-1; a possible D gene is TRBD1 (5 bases). This CDR3 is built from 13 residues. Germline assignment: CDR1 SGHAT and CDR2 FQNNGV. V was pared by 6 bases and J by 5 bases, with 13 bases between. The CDR3 loop is CASRYQGATEAFF. Here the CDR3 DNA reads TGTGCCAGCAGGTACCAAGGGGCAACTGAAGCTTTCTTT.

The chain combines TRBV28 with TRBJ1-5, with D perhaps matching TRBD1 (5 bases). V was trimmed by 5 bases and J by 9 bases, leaving 11 bases between them. This CDR3 has 12 residues. Germline CDR1 is MDHEN and CDR2 is SYDVKM. The CDR3 here is CASSQGRGPQHF. The CDR3 DNA reads TGTGCCAGCAGTCAGGGCCGGGGGCCCCAGCATTTT.